A single sample gave rise to the 22 T cell receptor beta chains below, sequenced in a study of PD-L1 blockade in urothelial cancer. Time point specified: peripheral blood 6 weeks after treatment start. Sequencing was performed with immunoSEQ multiplex PCR; in TCRdb, only in-frame clones are kept and a portion is missing. This repertoire shows 35,000 to 40,000 clones, around nine tenths found once; its top ten account for roughly 24%. Specimen: PBMCs, collected around atezolizumab (anti-PD-L1) treatment. Receptors originate from a man aged 55-75 years with urothelial cancer.

This chain joins TRBV2 and TRBJ2-3; 8 bases agree with TRBD2. The germline CDR1 and CDR2 sequences are SNHLY and FYNNEI. J was trimmed by 2 bases and V by 8 bases; bases with no gene match: 6. The CDR3 totals 14 residues. The CDR3 protein is CASLSGGTTDTQYF. The CDR3 nucleotides read TGTGCCAGCTTGAGCGGGGGCACCACAGATACGCAGTATTTT. Supplemented by reference TRBV2 and TRBJ2-3, the full variable domain reads EPEVTQTPSHQVTQMGQEVILRCVPISNHLYFYWYRQILGQKVEFLVSFYNNEISEKSEIFDDQFSVERPDGSNFTLKIRSTKLEDSAMYFCASLSGGTTDTQYFGPGTRLTVL.

J is TRBJ1-6 and V is TRBV5-8, with a tentative D call TRBD1 (6 bases). The CDR3 loop spans 16 amino acids. V was trimmed by 4 bases and J by 5 bases, leaving 16 bases between them. Germline V lookup: CDR1 SGHTS, CDR2 YDEGEE. The CDR3 is CASSLTGTSDNSPLHF. The CDR3 bases are TGTGCCAGCAGCCTGACCGGGACAAGCGATAATTCACCCCTCCACTTT.

The genes are TRBV5-8 and TRBJ1-1, with 10 bases aligning to TRBD1. CDR1 and CDR2 from the germline V gene are SGHTS and YDEGEE. The CDR3 loop spans 15 amino acids. Trimming took 4 bases from V and 5 from J; bases not matched to a gene: 8. The CDR3 region is CASSRRQGAGTEAFF. CDR3 DNA sequence: TGTGCCAGCAGCAGGAGACAGGGGGCAGGAACTGAAGCTTTCTTT.

This chain connects TRBV19 to TRBJ2-1; TRBD2 aligns across 9 bases. The trim removed 4 bases at V and 7 bases at J, leaving 5 bases unmatched. CDR3 size: 14 residues. Germline CDR1 reads LNHDA; CDR2 reads SQIVND (reference sequence). The CDR3 DNA is TGTGCCAGTAGTAGGCTAGCGGGACCAAATGAGCAGTTCTTC. Protein: CASSRLAGPNEQFF.

The chain combines TRBV11-3 with TRBJ2-3; TRBD2 aligns across 7 bases. The CDR3 length is 15 residues. Germline CDR1 SGHNT, CDR2 YENEEA. Trimming removed 4 bases from V and 6 bases from J; junction bases left unmatched: 10. CDR3 sequence reads: CASSSGEGLTDTQYF. In DNA, the CDR3 is TGTGCCAGCAGCTCCGGGGAGGGGTTGACCGATACGCAGTATTTT.

This chain uses TRBV5-4 with TRBJ1-3; perhaps TRBD1 as D (5 bases). The CDR3 totals 15 residues. V was shortened by 3 bases and J by 6 bases, with 16 bases between the two germline ends. Germline assignment: CDR1 SGHNT and CDR2 YYREEE (reference sequence). The CDR3 reads CASSSGGSAANTIYF. The CDR3 coding sequence is TGTGCCAGCAGCTCCGGGGGGTCAGCGGCAAACACCATATATTTT. The full variable domain, completed using reference TRBV5-4 and TRBJ1-3, is ETGVTQSPTHLIKTRGQQVTLRCSSQSGHNTVSWYQQALGQGPQFIFQYYREEENGRGNFPPRFSGLQFPNYSSELNVNALELDDSALYLCASSSGGSAANTIYFGEGSWLTVV.

The V and J genes are TRBV4-1 and TRBJ1-5; D is uncertain. Germline values: CDR1 MGHRA, CDR2 YSYEKL. This CDR3 region has 15 residues. V lost 4 bases to trimming and J lost 3 bases, with 13 bases between them. The DNA of the CDR3 is TGCGCCAGCAGCCTAGTCGTGGGCCTCAATCAGCCCCAGCATTTT. Encoded protein: CASSLVVGLNQPQHF.

The V gene is TRBV6-6, the J gene TRBJ1-3; maybe TRBD1 (5 bases). The V end was cut by 8 bases, the J end by 0 bases, with 14 bases between. The CDR3 extends over 15 amino acids. Germline CDR1 MNHNY, CDR2 SVGAGI (reference sequence). DNA for the CDR3: TGTGCCAGCGGGGACTCACTCGGCTCTGGAAACACCATATATTTT. This sequence encodes CASGDSLGSGNTIYF.

V and J are TRBV27 and TRBJ2-7, with 11 bases that match TRBD2. Germline lookup yields CDR1 MNHEY and CDR2 SMNVEV (reference sequence). Unmatched junction bases numbered 4, after V lost 6 bases and J lost 0 bases. This CDR3 contains 15 residues. CDR3 in amino acids: CASRETSGNSYEQYF. CDR3 nucleotides: TGTGCCAGCAGGGAGACTAGCGGGAACTCCTACGAGCAGTACTTC.

This chain joins TRBV5-1 and TRBJ2-7; 9 bases agree with TRBD1. There are 15 residues in the CDR3. With V trimmed by 7 bases and J by 7 bases, 15 bases remained unmatched. Germline V gene data show CDR1 as SGHRS and CDR2 as YFSETQ. CDR3 DNA sequence: TGCGCCAGCCGAGGAGAACAGGGGGCTCACGGAGAGCAGTACTTC. Protein sequence: CASRGEQGAHGEQYF.

The J gene is TRBJ2-5, the V gene TRBV19; possible D gene TRBD2, 6 bases. The germline V gene has CDR1 LNHDA and CDR2 SQIVND (reference sequence). V lost 6 bases and J 4 bases, leaving 12 bases between the germline ends. CDR3 length equals 13 residues. The CDR3 coding sequence is TGTGCCAGTAGGTCAGCGGGCGTAGAGACCCAGTACTTC. Translation: CASRSAGVETQYF.

This sequence joins TRBV19 and TRBJ1-5; D is perhaps TRBD1 (6 bases). The CDR3 sequence is 16 residues long. Germline loops: CDR1 LNHDA, CDR2 SQIVND (reference sequence). Trimming removed 0 bases at V and 9 bases at J, with 18 bases between. CDR3 sequence: CASSIERGTPIMPQHF. Here the CDR3 DNA reads TGTGCCAGTAGTATAGAGAGAGGGACACCTATCATGCCCCAGCATTTT.

Points on this clone: Germline and junction disagree at one end, which may indicate a read error. The chain links TRBV29-1 to TRBJ1-1; 10 bases map to TRBD1. The CDR3 extends over 13 amino acids. Germline CDR1 is SQVTM and CDR2 is ANQGSEA. The CDR3 DNA reads as TGCAGCGTAGCGGGACAGGGGAACCCTGAAGCTTTCTTT. It translates to CSVAGQGNPEAFF.

The chain combines TRBV19 with TRBJ2-7; 8 nucleotides align to TRBD2. Germline values: CDR1 LNHDA, CDR2 SQIVND (reference sequence). The CDR3 contains 14 residues. After removal of 5 bases from V and 4 bases from J, the junction contained 7 bases not matched to a gene. CDR3 in DNA: TGTGCCAGTAGTTCCTCCAGCGGGGGTTACGAGCAGTACTTC. This gives the protein CASSSSSGGYEQYF.

This chain connects TRBV5-1 to TRBJ2-5; tentative D call: TRBD1 (5 bases). Germline V lookup: CDR1 SGHRS, CDR2 YFSETQ. V lost 2 bases and J 4 bases, leaving 9 bases between the germline ends. The CDR3 extends over 13 amino acids. The CDR3 loop reads CASSFGQAETQYF. CDR3 bases: TGCGCCAGCAGCTTCGGACAAGCAGAGACCCAGTACTTC.

V usage is TRBV16 and J usage is TRBJ2-4, with a possible D match to TRBD2 (5 bases). Per germline, CDR1 KGHSY and CDR2 FQNENV. Trimming took 4 bases from V and 4 from J, leaving 8 bases between them. The CDR3 consists of 13 residues. The CDR3: CASSPGEKNIQYF. CDR3 nucleotide sequence: TGTGCCAGCAGCCCCGGGGAGAAAAACATTCAGTACTTC.

In its sample, this clone was seen a few times. This sequence joins TRBV2 and TRBJ2-7, with 7 bases that match TRBD2. Trimming took 8 bases from V and 4 from J; bases not matched to a gene: 5. Germline CDR1 is SNHLY and CDR2 is FYNNEI. This CDR3 region has 12 residues. This chain's CDR3 is CASGTGGYEQYF. DNA of the CDR3: TGTGCCAGCGGGACGGGGGGATACGAGCAGTACTTC.

The chain uses TRBV14 and TRBJ1-2; 8 bases are shared with TRBD1. The CDR3 contains 15 residues. Germline V gene sequence: CDR1 SGHDN, CDR2 FVKESK. With V trimmed by 6 bases and J by 4 bases, 10 bases remained unmatched. The DNA of the CDR3 is TGTGCCAGCAGGGCAGGGGGCCACCTTAGCTATGGCTACACCTTC. Residues: CASRAGGHLSYGYTF.

The gene calls are TRBV5-1 and TRBJ2-3; 7 bases match TRBD2. The junction had 7 bases not matched to a gene; V was cut back by 0 bases and J by 3 bases. This CDR3 comprises 16 residues. The germline V gene has CDR1 SGHRS and CDR2 YFSETQ. The CDR3 protein is CASSLDAGRGTDTQYF. The CDR3 bases are TGCGCCAGCAGCTTGGATGCGGGGAGGGGTACAGATACGCAGTATTTT. The full variable domain, with the rest looked up from reference TRBV5-1 and TRBJ2-3, is KAGVTQTPRYLIKTRGQQVTLSCSPISGHRSVSWYQQTPGQGLQFLFEYFSETQRNKGNFPGRFSGRQFSNSRSEMNVSTLELGDSALYLCASSLDAGRGTDTQYFGPGTRLTVL.

The V and J genes are TRBV5-1 and TRBJ2-7; TRBD1 matches 8 bases. The CDR3 sequence is 14 residues long. The trim removed 2 bases at V and 2 bases at J, leaving 3 bases unmatched. Per germline, CDR1 SGHRS and CDR2 YFSETQ. The CDR3 DNA reads as TGCGCCAGCAGCTTCGACAGGGGCGCCTACGAGCAGTACTTC. Its translation is CASSFDRGAYEQYF.

The gene calls are TRBV13 and TRBJ1-1, with 9 bases identical to TRBD1. V shed 4 bases and J 5 bases; nucleotides not matched to a gene: 5. This CDR3 has 14 amino acids. Germline loops: CDR1 PRHDT, CDR2 FYEKMQ (reference sequence). The CDR3 nucleotides are TGTGCCAGCAGCTATAACAGGGGGCAGACTGAAGCTTTCTTT. Translated, it gives CASSYNRGQTEAFF.

The chain recombines TRBV4-2 with TRBJ2-7; TRBD2 agrees at 8 bases. J gave up 4 bases and V 5 bases, and 10 bases lay outside the gene matches. This CDR3 has 15 residues. The germline V gene has CDR1 LGHNA and CDR2 YNFKEQ. The CDR3 nucleotides are TGTGCCAGCAGCTCGACCATGACTAGCGTTTACGAGCAGTACTTC. Residues: CASSSTMTSVYEQYF.